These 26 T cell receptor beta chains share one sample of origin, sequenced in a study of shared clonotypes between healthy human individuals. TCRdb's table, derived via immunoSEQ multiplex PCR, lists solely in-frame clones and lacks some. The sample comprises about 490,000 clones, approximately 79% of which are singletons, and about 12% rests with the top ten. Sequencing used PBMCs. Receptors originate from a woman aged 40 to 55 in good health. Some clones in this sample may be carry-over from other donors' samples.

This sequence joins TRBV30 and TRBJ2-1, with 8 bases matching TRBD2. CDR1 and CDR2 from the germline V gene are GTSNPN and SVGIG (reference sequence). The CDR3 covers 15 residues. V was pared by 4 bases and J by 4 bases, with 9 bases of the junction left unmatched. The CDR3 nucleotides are TGTGCCTGGACTAGGAGGGCTAGCGGGTACAATGAGCAGTTCTTC. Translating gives CAWTRRASGYNEQFF.

The CDR3 coding sequence is TGTGCCAGCAGATCCGATACAGGGCGAGACGAGCAGTACTTC. It codes for CASRSDTGRDEQYF. The chain combines TRBV27 with TRBJ2-7; TRBD1 is a possible D gene (6 bases). Trimming left V 6 bases short and J 5 bases short, with 17 bases between. Germline V gene sequence: CDR1 MNHEY, CDR2 SMNVEV (reference sequence). CDR3 length equals 14 residues.

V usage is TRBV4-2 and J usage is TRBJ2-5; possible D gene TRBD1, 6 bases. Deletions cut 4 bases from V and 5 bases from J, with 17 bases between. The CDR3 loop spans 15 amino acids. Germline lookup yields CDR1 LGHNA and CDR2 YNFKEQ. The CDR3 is CASSLRDGQGETQYF. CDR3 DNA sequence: TGTGCCAGCAGCCTTAGGGACGGCCAGGGGGAGACCCAGTACTTC.

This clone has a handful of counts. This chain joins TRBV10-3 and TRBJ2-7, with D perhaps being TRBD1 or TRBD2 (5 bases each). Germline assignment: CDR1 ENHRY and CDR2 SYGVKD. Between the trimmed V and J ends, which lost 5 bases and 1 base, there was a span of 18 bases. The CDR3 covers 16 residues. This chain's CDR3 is CAISFRDVEGSYEQYF. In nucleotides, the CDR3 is TGTGCCATCAGTTTCCGGGACGTAGAGGGGTCCTACGAGCAGTACTTC.

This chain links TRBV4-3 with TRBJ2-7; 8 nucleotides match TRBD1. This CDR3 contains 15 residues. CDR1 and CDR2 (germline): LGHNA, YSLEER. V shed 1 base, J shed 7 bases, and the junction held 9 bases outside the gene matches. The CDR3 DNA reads TGCGCCAGCAGCCAAGTATGGACAGGGACCGAAGAGCAGTACTTC. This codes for CASSQVWTGTEEQYF.

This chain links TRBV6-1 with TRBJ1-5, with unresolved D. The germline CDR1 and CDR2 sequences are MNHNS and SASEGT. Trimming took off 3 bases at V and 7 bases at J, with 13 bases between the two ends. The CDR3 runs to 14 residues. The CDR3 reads CASSDGPFSQPQHF. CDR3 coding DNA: TGTGCCAGCAGTGATGGTCCTTTTTCGCAGCCCCAGCATTTT.

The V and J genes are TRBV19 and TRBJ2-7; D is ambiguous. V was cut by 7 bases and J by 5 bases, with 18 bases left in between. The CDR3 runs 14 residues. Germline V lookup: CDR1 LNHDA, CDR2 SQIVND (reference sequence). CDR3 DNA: TGTGCCAGTATTTGCTGGGGTGGGATACACGAGCAGTACTTC. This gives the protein CASICWGGIHEQYF.

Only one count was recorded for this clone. The CDR3 DNA reads TGTGCCATCAAGGCTGGGACAGGGGAGTACGAGCAGTACTTC. Translating gives CAIKAGTGEYEQYF. The chain combines TRBV10-3 with TRBJ2-7; 10 bases align to TRBD1. Trimming at V came to 7 bases and at J to 4 bases, leaving 7 bases not matched to a gene. The germline gives CDR1 ENHRY, CDR2 SYGVKD. The CDR3 extends over 14 amino acids.

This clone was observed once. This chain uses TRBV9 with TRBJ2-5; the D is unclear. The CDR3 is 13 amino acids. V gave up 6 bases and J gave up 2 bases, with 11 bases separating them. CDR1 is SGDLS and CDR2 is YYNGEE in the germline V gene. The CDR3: CASNNPNQETQYF. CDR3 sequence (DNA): TGTGCCAGCAACAACCCGAATCAAGAGACCCAGTACTTC.

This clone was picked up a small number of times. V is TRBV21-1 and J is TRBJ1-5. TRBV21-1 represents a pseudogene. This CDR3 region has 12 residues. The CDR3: CASPRRGQPQHF. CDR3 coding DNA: TGTGCCAGCCCTCGGAGGGGTCAGCCCCAGCATTTT.

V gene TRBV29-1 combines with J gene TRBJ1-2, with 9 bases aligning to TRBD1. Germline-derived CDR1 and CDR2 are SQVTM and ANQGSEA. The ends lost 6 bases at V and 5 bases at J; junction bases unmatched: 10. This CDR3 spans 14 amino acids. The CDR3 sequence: CSVPWDRAQYGYTF. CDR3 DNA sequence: TGCAGCGTCCCCTGGGACAGGGCACAGTATGGCTACACCTTC.

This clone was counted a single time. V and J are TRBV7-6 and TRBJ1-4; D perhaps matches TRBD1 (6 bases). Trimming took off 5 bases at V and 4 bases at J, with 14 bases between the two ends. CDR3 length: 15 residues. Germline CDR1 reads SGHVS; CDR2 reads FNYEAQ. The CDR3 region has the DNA TGTGCCAGCAGCCCCGGACCAGGGGATAATGAAAAACTGTTTTTT. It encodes CASSPGPGDNEKLFF.

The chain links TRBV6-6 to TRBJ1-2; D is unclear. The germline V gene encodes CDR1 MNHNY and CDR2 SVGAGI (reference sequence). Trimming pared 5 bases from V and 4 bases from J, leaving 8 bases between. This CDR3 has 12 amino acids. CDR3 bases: TGTGCCAGCAGTCCCCGAGTCTATGGCTACACCTTC. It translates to CASSPRVYGYTF.

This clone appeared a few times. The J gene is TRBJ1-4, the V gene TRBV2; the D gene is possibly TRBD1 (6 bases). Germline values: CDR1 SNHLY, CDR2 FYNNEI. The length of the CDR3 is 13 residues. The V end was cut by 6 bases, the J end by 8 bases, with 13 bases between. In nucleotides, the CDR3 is TGTGCCAGCAGCAGGGGCCCCGAGGAAAAACTGTTTTTT. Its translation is CASSRGPEEKLFF.

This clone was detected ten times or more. For the CDR3, the DNA is TGTGCCAGCAGCTTCCCCGGCGATGAGCAGTTCTTC. It encodes CASSFPGDEQFF. This chain joins TRBV7-8 and TRBJ2-1; D uncertain. The CDR3 is 12 residues long. Trimming removed 3 bases at V and 8 bases at J, with 8 bases between. The germline V gene has CDR1 SGHVS and CDR2 FQNEAQ.

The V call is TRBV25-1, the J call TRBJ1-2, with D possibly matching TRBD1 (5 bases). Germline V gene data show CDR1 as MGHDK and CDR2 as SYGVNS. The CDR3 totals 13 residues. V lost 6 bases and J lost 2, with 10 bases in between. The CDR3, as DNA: TGTGCCAGCAGAGGGCAGGGAAACTATGGCTACACCTTC. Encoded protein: CASRGQGNYGYTF.

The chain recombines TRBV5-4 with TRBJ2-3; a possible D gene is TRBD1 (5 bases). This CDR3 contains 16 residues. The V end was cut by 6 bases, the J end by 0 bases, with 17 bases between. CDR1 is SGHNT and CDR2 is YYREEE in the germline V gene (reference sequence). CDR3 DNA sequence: TGTGCCAGCACCCCCCTAGGGGCTTTTAGCACAGATACGCAGTATTTT. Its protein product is CASTPLGAFSTDTQYF.

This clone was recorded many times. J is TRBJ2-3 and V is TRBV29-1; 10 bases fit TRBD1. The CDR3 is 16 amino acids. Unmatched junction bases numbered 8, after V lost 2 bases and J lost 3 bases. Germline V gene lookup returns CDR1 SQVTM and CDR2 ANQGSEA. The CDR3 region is CSVENLGQGGTDTQYF. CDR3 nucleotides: TGCAGCGTTGAAAACCTTGGACAGGGGGGGACAGATACGCAGTATTTT.

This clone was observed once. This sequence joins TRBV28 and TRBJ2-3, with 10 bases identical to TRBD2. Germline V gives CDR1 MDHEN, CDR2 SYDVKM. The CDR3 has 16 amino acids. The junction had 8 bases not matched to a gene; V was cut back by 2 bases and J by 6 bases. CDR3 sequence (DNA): TGTGCCAGCAGTTTACCGAGCGGGAGGGGGTCGGATACGCAGTATTTT. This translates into CASSLPSGRGSDTQYF.

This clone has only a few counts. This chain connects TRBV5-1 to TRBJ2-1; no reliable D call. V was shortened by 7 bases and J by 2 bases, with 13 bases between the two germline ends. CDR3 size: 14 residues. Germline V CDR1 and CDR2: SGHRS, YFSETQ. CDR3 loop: CASGYREPYNEQFF. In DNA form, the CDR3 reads TGCGCCAGCGGATACAGAGAACCCTACAATGAGCAGTTCTTC.

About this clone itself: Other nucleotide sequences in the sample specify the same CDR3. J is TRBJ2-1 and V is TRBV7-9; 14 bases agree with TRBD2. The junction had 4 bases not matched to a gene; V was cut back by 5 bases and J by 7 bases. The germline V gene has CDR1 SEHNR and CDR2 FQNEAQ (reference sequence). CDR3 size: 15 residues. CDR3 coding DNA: TGTGCCAGCAGCCACAGGACTAGCGGGAGGAATGAGCAGTTCTTC. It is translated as CASSHRTSGRNEQFF.

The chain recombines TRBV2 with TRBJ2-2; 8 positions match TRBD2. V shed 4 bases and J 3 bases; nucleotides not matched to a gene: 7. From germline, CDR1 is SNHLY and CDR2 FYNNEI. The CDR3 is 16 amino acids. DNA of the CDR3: TGTGCCAGCAGTGGCCCCGGGAGGGGGGACACCGGGGAGCTGTTTTTT. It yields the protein CASSGPGRGDTGELFF. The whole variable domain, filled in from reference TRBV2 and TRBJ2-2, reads EPEVTQTPSHQVTQMGQEVILRCVPISNHLYFYWYRQILGQKVEFLVSFYNNEISEKSEIFDDQFSVERPDGSNFTLKIRSTKLEDSAMYFCASSGPGRGDTGELFFGEGSRLTVL.

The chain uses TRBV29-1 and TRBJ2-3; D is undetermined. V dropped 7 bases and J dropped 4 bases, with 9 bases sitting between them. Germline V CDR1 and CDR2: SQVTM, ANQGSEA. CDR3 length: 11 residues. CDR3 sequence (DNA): TGCAGCGGGGTCAAATCAGATACGCAGTATTTT. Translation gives CSGVKSDTQYF.

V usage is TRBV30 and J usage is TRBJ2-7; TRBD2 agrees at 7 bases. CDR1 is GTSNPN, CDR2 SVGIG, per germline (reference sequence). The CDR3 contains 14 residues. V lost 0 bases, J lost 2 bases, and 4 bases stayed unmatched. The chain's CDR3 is CAWSVGRGAYEQYF. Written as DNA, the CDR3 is TGTGCCTGGAGTGTGGGGAGGGGCGCCTACGAGCAGTACTTC.

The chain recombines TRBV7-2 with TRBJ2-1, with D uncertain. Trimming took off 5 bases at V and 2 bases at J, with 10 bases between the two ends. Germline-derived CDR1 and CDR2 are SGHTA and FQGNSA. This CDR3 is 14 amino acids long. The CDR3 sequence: CASSPLLAYNEQFF. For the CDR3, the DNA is TGTGCCAGCAGCCCCCTTTTAGCCTACAATGAGCAGTTCTTC.

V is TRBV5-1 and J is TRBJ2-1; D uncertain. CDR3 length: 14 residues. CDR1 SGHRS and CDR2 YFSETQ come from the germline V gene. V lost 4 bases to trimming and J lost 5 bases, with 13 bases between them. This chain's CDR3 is CASSPWSSNNEQFF. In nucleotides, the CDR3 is TGCGCCAGCAGCCCCTGGTCCAGCAACAATGAGCAGTTCTTC.